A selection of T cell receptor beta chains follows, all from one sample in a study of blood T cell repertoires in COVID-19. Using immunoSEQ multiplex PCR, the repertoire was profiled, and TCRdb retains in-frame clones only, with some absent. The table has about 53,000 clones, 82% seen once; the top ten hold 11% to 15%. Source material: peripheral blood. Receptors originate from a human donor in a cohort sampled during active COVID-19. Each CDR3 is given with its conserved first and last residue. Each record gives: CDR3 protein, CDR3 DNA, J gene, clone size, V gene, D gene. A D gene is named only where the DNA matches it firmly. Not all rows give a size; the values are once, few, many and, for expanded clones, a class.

CDR3 protein: CASSPRQGGEKLFF
CDR3 DNA: TGTGCCAGCAGCCCCAGGCAGGGGGGCGAAAAACTGTTTTTT
J gene: TRBJ1-4
clone size: NA
V gene: TRBV2
D gene: TRBD1

CDR3 protein: CASSFTGDEQFF
CDR3 DNA: TGTGCCAGCAGTTTCACAGGGGATGAGCAGTTCTTC
J gene: TRBJ2-1
clone size: few
V gene: TRBV11-2
D gene: TRBD1

CDR3 protein: CASRSTGTGNRGYTF
CDR3 DNA: TGTGCCAGTAGGTCAACCGGGACAGGGAACCGAGGCTACACCTTC
J gene: TRBJ1-2
clone size: NA
V gene: TRBV19
D gene: TRBD1

CDR3 protein: CASRGQGNQPQHF
CDR3 DNA: TGTGCCAGTAGGGGTCAGGGCAATCAGCCCCAGCATTTT
J gene: TRBJ1-5
clone size: NA
V gene: TRBV2
D gene: NA

CDR3 protein: CASSRRGQGNTEAFF
CDR3 DNA: TGTGCCAGCAGCCGGAGAGGACAGGGGAACACTGAAGCTTTCTTT
J gene: TRBJ1-1
clone size: NA
V gene: TRBV7-9
D gene: TRBD1

CDR3 protein: CASSKQGGNTEAFF
CDR3 DNA: TGTGCCAGCAGTAAGCAGGGGGGGAACACTGAAGCTTTCTTT
J gene: TRBJ1-1
clone size: once
V gene: TRBV6-5
D gene: TRBD1

CDR3 protein: CASSSGTGRGQETQYF
CDR3 DNA: TGTGCCAGCAGCTCGGGGACAGGAAGGGGGCAAGAGACCCAGTACTTC
J gene: TRBJ2-5
clone size: once
V gene: TRBV7-7
D gene: TRBD1

CDR3 protein: CASSRTSGGALRDEQFF
CDR3 DNA: TGTGCCAGCAGCCGGACTAGCGGGGGGGCGCTAAGGGATGAGCAGTTCTTC
J gene: TRBJ2-1
clone size: NA
V gene: TRBV5-6
D gene: TRBD2

CDR3 protein: CASSQGGDSNQPQHF
CDR3 DNA: TGTGCCAGCAGCCAGGGGGGTGACAGCAATCAGCCCCAGCATTTT
J gene: TRBJ1-5
clone size: NA
V gene: TRBV6-6
D gene: TRBD1

CDR3 protein: CASSYGTGRSSYGYTF
CDR3 DNA: TGCGCCAGCAGCTACGGGACAGGGAGGAGTAGCTATGGCTACACCTTC
J gene: TRBJ1-2
clone size: NA
V gene: TRBV5-1
D gene: TRBD1

CDR3 protein: CASSPRYSNQPQHF
CDR3 DNA: TGTGCCAGCAGTCCCAGATATAGCAATCAGCCCCAGCATTTT
J gene: TRBJ1-5
clone size: NA
V gene: TRBV27
D gene: NA

CDR3 protein: CASSKGQGWDSREQYF
CDR3 DNA: TGTGCCAGCAGCAAGGGACAGGGGTGGGATTCTCGGGAGCAGTACTTC
J gene: TRBJ2-7
clone size: NA
V gene: TRBV3-1/TRBV3-2
D gene: TRBD1

CDR3 protein: CASSQGQHNSPLHF
CDR3 DNA: TGTGCCAGCAGCCAAGGACAACATAATTCACCCCTCCACTTT
J gene: TRBJ1-6
clone size: few
V gene: TRBV5-6
D gene: NA

CDR3 protein: CASSSGQGYTGELFF
CDR3 DNA: TGTGCCAGCAGCTCGGGACAGGGGTACACCGGGGAGCTGTTTTTT
J gene: TRBJ2-2
clone size: NA
V gene: TRBV7-7
D gene: TRBD1

CDR3 protein: CASSQDNAGQSNQPQHF
CDR3 DNA: TGCGCCAGCAGCCAAGATAACGCGGGACAGTCCAATCAGCCCCAGCATTTT
J gene: TRBJ1-5
clone size: NA
V gene: TRBV4-3
D gene: TRBD1

CDR3 protein: CASSLEGSGFPGEQYF
CDR3 DNA: TGTGCCAGCAGCCTAGAAGGTAGCGGGTTTCCGGGCGAGCAGTACTTC
J gene: TRBJ2-7
clone size: NA
V gene: TRBV7-2
D gene: TRBD2